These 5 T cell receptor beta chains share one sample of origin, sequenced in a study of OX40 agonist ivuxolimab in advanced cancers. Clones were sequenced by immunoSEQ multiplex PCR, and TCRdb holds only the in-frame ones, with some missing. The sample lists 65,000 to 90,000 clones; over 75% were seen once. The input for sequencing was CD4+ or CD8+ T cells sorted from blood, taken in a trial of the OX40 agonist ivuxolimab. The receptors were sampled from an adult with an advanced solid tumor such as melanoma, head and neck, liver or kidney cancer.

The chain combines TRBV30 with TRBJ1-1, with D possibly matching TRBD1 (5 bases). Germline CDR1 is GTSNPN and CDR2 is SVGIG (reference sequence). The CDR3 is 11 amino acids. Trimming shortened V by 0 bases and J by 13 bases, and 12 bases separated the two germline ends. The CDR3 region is CAWSVRGSSFF. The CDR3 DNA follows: TGTGCCTGGAGTGTGAGGGGAAGTAGTTTCTTT.

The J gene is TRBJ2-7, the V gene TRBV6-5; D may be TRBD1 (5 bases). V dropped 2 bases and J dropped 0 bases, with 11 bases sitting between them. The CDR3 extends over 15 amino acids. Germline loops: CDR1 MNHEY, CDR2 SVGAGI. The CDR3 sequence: CASSYSPGSSYEQYF. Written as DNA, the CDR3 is TGTGCCAGCAGTTACAGTCCAGGGTCCTCCTACGAGCAGTACTTC.

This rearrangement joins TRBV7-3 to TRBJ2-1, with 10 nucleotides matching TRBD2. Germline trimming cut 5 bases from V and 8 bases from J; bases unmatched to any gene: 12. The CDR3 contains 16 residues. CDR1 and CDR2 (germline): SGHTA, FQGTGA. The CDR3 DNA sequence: TGTGCCAGCAGCCCGAGGAGCGGGGGGGCCCGCGATGAGCAGTTCTTC. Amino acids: CASSPRSGGARDEQFF.

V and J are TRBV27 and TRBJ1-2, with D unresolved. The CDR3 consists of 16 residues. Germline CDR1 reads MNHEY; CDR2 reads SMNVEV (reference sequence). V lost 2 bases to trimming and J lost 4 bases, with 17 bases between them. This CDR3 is CASSLVSHGNLYGYTF. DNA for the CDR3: TGTGCCAGCAGTTTAGTTTCTCACGGAAACCTCTATGGCTACACCTTC.

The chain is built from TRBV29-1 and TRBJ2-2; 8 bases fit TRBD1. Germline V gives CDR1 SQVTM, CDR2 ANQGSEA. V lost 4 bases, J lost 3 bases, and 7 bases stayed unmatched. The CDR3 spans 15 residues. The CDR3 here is CSVGSRGRDTGELFF. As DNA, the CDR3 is TGCAGCGTTGGGTCCAGGGGGCGAGACACCGGGGAGCTGTTTTTT.